Listed below are T cell receptor beta chains from one sample, sequenced in a study of shared clonotypes between healthy human individuals. Only in-frame clones appear in the TCRdb table, and some are missing; sequencing was by immunoSEQ multiplex PCR. The table lists about 2.4 million clones, 90% to 95% of them singletons. The sequenced sample was naive CD4+ T cells from PBMCs. Receptors originate from a young man in good health. Some clones in this sample may be carry-over from other donors' samples. CDR3s include the opening cysteine and the closing phenylalanine or tryptophan. Each record gives: J gene, D gene, V gene, CDR3 protein. D genes are given only for firm matches.

TRBJ2-7 NA TRBV11-2 CASSFDFSSYEQYF
TRBJ2-2 NA TRBV18 CASSPQPEYTGELFF
TRBJ1-1 NA TRBV19 CATQGRSGNTEAFF
TRBJ1-5 NA TRBV29-1 CSVEGGYSNQPQHF
TRBJ1-3 NA TRBV5-4 CASSRGGLGPSGNTIYF
TRBJ1-1 NA TRBV19 CASSIARNTEAFF
TRBJ1-5 NA TRBV19 CASSIGAGGNQPQHF
TRBJ1-2 NA TRBV5-4 CASSPGSPNYGYTF
TRBJ2-5 NA TRBV11-2 CASSFDLQETQYF
TRBJ2-7 NA TRBV27 CASKGEGQRYYEQYF
TRBJ2-3 NA TRBV5-4 CASSLPQQRSTDTQYF
TRBJ1-2 TRBD1 TRBV6-1 CASSAETGYACTF
TRBJ2-7 NA TRBV27 CASTPKRGNYEQYF
TRBJ2-3 NA TRBV6-1 CASNTRDSRTDTQYF
TRBJ1-1 TRBD1 TRBV18 CASSPSQGGGRTEAFF
TRBJ2-1 TRBD2 TRBV7-6 CASSFRREDNEQFF
TRBJ2-1 TRBD2 TRBV9 CASSVGLAGYGNEQFF
TRBJ2-5 NA TRBV7-8 CASSLEQGRGGETQYF
TRBJ2-2 NA TRBV5-1 CASSALTGANTGELFF
TRBJ1-2 NA TRBV28 CASSISPASTYGYTF
TRBJ1-6 TRBD1 TRBV2 CASSGSWDRGSPLHF
TRBJ1-5 NA TRBV30 CAWSLGYSKTPSNQPQHF
TRBJ2-2 NA TRBV18 CASSPLVDSLIGELFF
TRBJ2-7 TRBD2 TRBV30 CAWSAGLAGVLQYF